This T cell receptor beta chain was captured in a study of T-cell memory formation after mild COVID-19. This clonotype was counted only a few times. TCRdb called the 5' RACE reads again in MiXCR, with one record for every CDR3 protein. This table holds approximately 260,000 distinct CDR3 sequences, around 15% found once. This CDR3 region has 11 residues. Germline V gene sequence: CDR1 SQVTM, CDR2 ANQGSEA. The V end was cut by 6 bases, the J end by 13 bases, with 18 bases between. J is TRBJ1-2 and V is TRBV29-1, with D possibly matching TRBD1 (6 bases). The sequence was obtained from a man between 18 and 35 years old who had mild COVID-19 (a few samples of this study predate the infection). Cell type and time point are not known. Sequenced: PBMCs or a T cell subset sorted from them (not recorded which). Here the CDR3 DNA reads TGCAGCGTAGATCATGGGGGCGCAGGCACCTTC. Translation gives CSVDHGGAGTF.